One T cell receptor (beta chain) is described in this entry. The specificity of this receptor is unknown. Base quality data are lacking; no much larger clone is found one base away. This sample is part of a study of blood T cell repertoires in COVID-19 (dated by TCRdb to the early 2020s). The study in broad terms: Collaborator samples came from the United States, Italy and Spain and covered acute and convalescent phases of COVID-19. HLA class I and class II types, where available, came from metadata supplied by the sample provider rather than from assay-based typing. The prospective study material was composed of cDNA or gDNA derived from T cells, B-cell-depleted T cells, or PBMCs. Deeply sampled blood TCRbeta repertoires from subjects exposed to, actively infected with, or recovered from COVID-19 were included in the dataset. Samples were obtained from the ongoing ImmuneRACE study (first 160 participants) and from 950 to 1,500 subjects provided by 6 global collaborators. Nearly every sample came with metadata listing a de-identified subject ID, COVID-19 status, age in years and sex. The repertoires were made available in a free public database intended to serve as a resource for research on the immune response to SARS-CoV-2. General conclusions and limits of the study: The amount of clinical and demographic metadata varied by source and participant and was provided uncurated.

TCRbeta CDR3 regions were amplified from genomic DNA by means of the immunoSEQ Assay, a bias-controlled multiplex PCR. As for how the authors treated the data: The number of nucleated cells in each sample was estimated by amplification of reference gene primers within the assay. Sequence reads were collapsed and filtered to measure the absolute abundance of every unique TCRbeta CDR3 rearrangement. For each sample, productive Simpson clonality was calculated as the square root of Simpson's diversity index across productive rearrangements. The clones in this table, taken by TCRdb from immuneACCESS, are in-frame only. Not every clone is retained; where verified, under half of the shortfall comes from an unresolved V gene, and the cause of the rest is unknown. Clonal size and the V and J genes are those of that table, whereas D and trimming came from the DNA. The sample table shows 71,000 or so clones, and roughly four fifths are seen once. Together, the top ten hold roughly 28% of the sample.

Whole blood was collected in K2EDTA tubes by collaborating institutions according to the institutions' own protocols. For TCRbeta analysis, collaborator samples were shipped as frozen whole blood, as isolated PBMCs, or as DNA extracted from either sample type. The CDR3 runs 16 amino acids, cysteine and phenylalanine included. Only the CDR3 portion is preserved as DNA: 48 bases, with reading frame beginning at the first base. The CDR1 and CDR2 encoded by the germline V gene are SGHVS and FNYEAQ. At the junction V is shortened by 1 base and J by 4 bases; bases outside the gene matches: 3. Sequencing was done on a sample of peripheral blood. The chain is assembled from TRBV7-6 and TRBJ2-2, and TRBD1 aligns with 10 junction nucleotides. The sequence was obtained from a man between 70 and 80 years old with acute or convalescent COVID-19. The CDR3 region has the sequence CASSLGQGAGTGELFF. Here is the DNA: TGTGCCAGCAGCTTAGGACAGGGGGCCGGCACCGGGGAGCTGTTTTTT.